This T cell receptor beta chain originates from a study of T-cell reconstitution after alpha-beta-depleted transplantation in children. Construction of the TCRbeta library involved unique molecular identifiers. Using its own MiXCR run on the PCR reads, TCRdb lists one record per CDR3 protein. Of approximately 420,000 distinct CDR3 sequences detected, about a tenth appear once; the ten largest clones hold approximately 5%. This clonotype turned up a few times. The CDR3 spans 15 residues. Sequencing was performed on PBMCs from the stem cell graft donor, taken from the stem cell graft. This TCR was sampled from a human donor who donated a stem cell graft to a child with acute myeloid leukemia. The chain couples TRBV21-1 to TRBJ2-5; the table's D call TRBD2 went unverified against the DNA. TRBV21-1 is a documented pseudogene. The CDR3 spells CASDREGTAKETQYF. The CDR3 region has the DNA TGTGCCAGTGATCGCGAGGGGACCGCCAAAGAGACCCAGTACTTC.